The 11 T cell receptor beta chains listed next were all sequenced from one sample in a study of technical replicates of blood from a handful of donors. Measured with immunoSEQ multiplex PCR; TCRdb has only the in-frame clones, and not every one. The data contain around 72,000 clones, just over 90% of them seen just once; the ten biggest clones take up roughly 5%. The sequenced material came from PBMCs. The source of these receptors is a human donor in good health. Some clones in this sample may be carry-over from other donors' samples.

V is TRBV5-1 and J is TRBJ1-1; no reliable D call. The CDR3 consists of 14 residues. Germline assignment: CDR1 SGHRS and CDR2 YFSETQ. V was trimmed by 0 bases and J by 5 bases, leaving 11 bases between them. For the CDR3, the DNA is TGCGCCAGCAGCTTGGCCGGCCAGAGGACTGAAGCTTTCTTT. This sequence encodes CASSLAGQRTEAFF.

The chain couples TRBV30 to TRBJ2-7; the D gene is possibly TRBD1 (5 bases). CDR3 size: 12 residues. Trimming removed 4 bases at V and 1 base at J, with 8 bases between. CDR1 is GTSNPN and CDR2 is SVGIG in the germline V gene (reference sequence). The CDR3 nucleotides are TGTGCCTGGACCAAGGGGTCCTACGAGCAGTACTTC. It is translated as CAWTKGSYEQYF.

V gene TRBV19 combines with J gene TRBJ1-2; 9 nucleotides align to TRBD1. V gave up 5 bases and J gave up 4 bases; unmatched junction bases: 11. Germline-derived CDR1 and CDR2 are LNHDA and SQIVND (reference sequence). This CDR3 is 16 amino acids long. The CDR3 DNA follows: TGTGCCAGTAGTCTCGTGGAAACAGGGGGCATCTATGGCTACACCTTC. The encoded protein is CASSLVETGGIYGYTF. The variable domain in full, with the rest retrieved from reference TRBV19 and TRBJ1-2, is DGGITQSPKYLFRKEGQNVTLSCEQNLNHDAMYWYRQDPGQGLRLIYYSQIVNDFQKGDIAEGYSVSREKKESFPLTVTSAQKNPTAFYLCASSLVETGGIYGYTFGSGTRLTVV.

This CDR3 reads CASSFPGTGSIYGYTF. The CDR3 bases are TGTGCCAGCAGCTTCCCCGGGACAGGGTCGATTTATGGCTACACCTTC. V is TRBV7-2 and J is TRBJ1-2; 9 bases map to TRBD1. The germline V gene has CDR1 SGHTA and CDR2 FQGNSA. The CDR3 sequence is 16 residues long. J lost 5 bases, V lost 3 bases, and 10 bases had no gene match.

The chain is built from TRBV7-3 and TRBJ2-3; 13 positions agree with TRBD2. CDR1 and CDR2 from the germline V gene are SGHTA and FQGTGA. The V and J ends lost 3 bases and 9 bases, in that order; junction bases with no gene match: 12. CDR3 length: 17 amino acids. The CDR3 reads CASSFFPLTSGRRTQYF. In DNA form, the CDR3 reads TGTGCCAGCAGCTTCTTCCCTTTGACTAGCGGGAGGCGCACGCAGTATTTT.

The chain couples TRBV7-2 to TRBJ1-2; possibly TRBD1 for D (6 bases). Germline V CDR1 and CDR2: SGHTA, FQGNSA. This CDR3 has 13 amino acids. V lost 2 bases to trimming and J lost 6 bases, with 10 bases between them. This CDR3 reads CASSLSSGDGYTF. The CDR3, as DNA: TGTGCCAGCAGCTTATCGTCAGGGGATGGCTACACCTTC.

The chain combines TRBV18 with TRBJ2-1; 7 bases align to TRBD2. J lost 2 bases, V lost 6 bases, and 4 bases had no gene match. The length of the CDR3 is 14 residues. Germline assignment: CDR1 KGHSH and CDR2 LQKENI. CDR3 protein: CASSLGLAYNEQFF. DNA of the CDR3: TGTGCCAGCTCCCTAGGACTAGCCTACAATGAGCAGTTCTTC.

The V call is TRBV19, the J call TRBJ1-2, with TRBD1 as a possible D gene (6 bases). CDR1 is LNHDA and CDR2 is SQIVND in the germline V gene (reference sequence). The CDR3 sequence is 15 residues long. Trimming removed 6 bases at V and 2 bases at J, with 16 bases between. The CDR3: CASSRPGGVNYGYTF. CDR3 nucleotides: TGTGCCAGTAGCCGTCCGGGGGGCGTAAACTATGGCTACACCTTC.

The V call is TRBV5-4, the J call TRBJ1-2, with D perhaps matching TRBD1 (5 bases). The CDR3 runs to 15 residues. Deletions cut 3 bases from V and 5 bases from J, with 17 bases between. Per the germline V gene, CDR1 is SGHNT and CDR2 is YYREEE (reference sequence). The chain's CDR3 is CASSSGLWGFYGYTF. The CDR3 coding sequence is TGTGCCAGCAGCTCAGGGCTCTGGGGATTTTATGGCTACACCTTC.

The V and J genes are TRBV7-9 and TRBJ1-1; D not certain. Germline loops: CDR1 SEHNR, CDR2 FQNEAQ (reference sequence). V was shortened by 5 bases and J by 3 bases, with 10 bases between the two germline ends. There are 13 residues in the CDR3. The CDR3 nucleotides are TGTGCCAGCAGCCCTCTAGGCTACACTGAAGCTTTCTTT. Encoded protein: CASSPLGYTEAFF.

The V and J genes are TRBV5-1 and TRBJ2-7; weak D call: TRBD1 (6 bases). The germline V gene encodes CDR1 SGHRS and CDR2 YFSETQ. The length of the CDR3 is 13 residues. V lost 2 bases, J lost 3 bases, and 9 bases lay in between. DNA for the CDR3: TGCGCCAGCAGCTTAGGGGGTGACTACGAGCAGTACTTC. Its protein is CASSLGGDYEQYF.